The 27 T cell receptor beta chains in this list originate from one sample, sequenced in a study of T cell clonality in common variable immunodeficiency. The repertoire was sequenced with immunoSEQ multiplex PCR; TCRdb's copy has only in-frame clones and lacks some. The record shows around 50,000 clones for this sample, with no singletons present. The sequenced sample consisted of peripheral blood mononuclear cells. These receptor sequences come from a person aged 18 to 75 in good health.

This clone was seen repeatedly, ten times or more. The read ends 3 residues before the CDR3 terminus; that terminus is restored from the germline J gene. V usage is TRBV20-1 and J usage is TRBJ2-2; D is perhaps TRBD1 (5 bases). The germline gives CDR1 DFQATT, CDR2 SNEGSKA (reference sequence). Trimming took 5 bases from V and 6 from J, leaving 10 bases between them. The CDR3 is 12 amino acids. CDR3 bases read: TGCAGTGCTCCGACAGTCCCCGGGGAG. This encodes CSAPTVPGE. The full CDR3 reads CSAPTVPGELFF.

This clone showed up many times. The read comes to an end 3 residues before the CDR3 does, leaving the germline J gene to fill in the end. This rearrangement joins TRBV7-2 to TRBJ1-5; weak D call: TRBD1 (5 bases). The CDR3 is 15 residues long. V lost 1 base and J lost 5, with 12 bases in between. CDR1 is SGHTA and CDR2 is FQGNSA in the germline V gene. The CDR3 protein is CASSLVGGGHQPQHF. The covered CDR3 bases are TGTGCCAGCAGCTTAGTGGGGGGAGGCCATCAGCCC.

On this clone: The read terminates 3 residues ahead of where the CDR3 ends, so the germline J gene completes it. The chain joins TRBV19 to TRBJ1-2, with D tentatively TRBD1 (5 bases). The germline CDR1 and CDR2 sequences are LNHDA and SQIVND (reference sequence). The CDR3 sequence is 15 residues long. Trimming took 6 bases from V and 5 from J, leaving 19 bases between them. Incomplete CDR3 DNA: TGTGCCAGTAGCTGGCAGGGAATCGATTCGTATGGC. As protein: CASSWQGIDSYG. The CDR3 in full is CASSWQGIDSYGYTF.

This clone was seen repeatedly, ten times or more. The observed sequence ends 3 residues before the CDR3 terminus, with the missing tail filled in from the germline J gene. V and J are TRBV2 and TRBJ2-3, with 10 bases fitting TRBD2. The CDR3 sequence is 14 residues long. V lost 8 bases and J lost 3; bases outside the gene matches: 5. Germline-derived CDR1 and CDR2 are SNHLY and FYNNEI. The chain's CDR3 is CASFASGGTDTQYF. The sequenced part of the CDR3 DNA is TGTGCCAGCTTCGCTAGCGGGGGAACAGATACG.

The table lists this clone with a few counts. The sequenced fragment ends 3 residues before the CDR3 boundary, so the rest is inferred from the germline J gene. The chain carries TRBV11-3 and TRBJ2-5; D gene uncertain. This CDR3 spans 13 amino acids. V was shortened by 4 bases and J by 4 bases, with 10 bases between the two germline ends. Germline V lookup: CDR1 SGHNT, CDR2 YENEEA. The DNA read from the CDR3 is TGTGCCAGCAGCTCCCGACACGCAGAGACC. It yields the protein CASSSRHAET. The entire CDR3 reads CASSSRHAETQYF.

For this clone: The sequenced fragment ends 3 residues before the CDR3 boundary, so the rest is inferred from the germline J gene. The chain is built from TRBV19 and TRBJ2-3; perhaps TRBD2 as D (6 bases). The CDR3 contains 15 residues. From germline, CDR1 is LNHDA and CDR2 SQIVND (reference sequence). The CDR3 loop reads CASRGGAYSNQPQYF. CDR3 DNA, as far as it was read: TGTGCCAGTAGGGGGGGAGCATATAGCAATCAGCCG.

Here the CDR3 reads CASSSRDRVGEQYF. Incomplete CDR3 DNA: TGTGCCAGCAGCTCCCGGGACAGGGTTGGCGAG. This chain joins TRBV7-9 and TRBJ2-7; 9 nucleotides line up with TRBD1. The observed sequence ends 3 residues before the CDR3 terminus, with the missing tail filled in from the germline J gene. This CDR3 region has 14 residues. Germline CDR1 SEHNR, CDR2 FQNEAQ (reference sequence). V shed 4 bases and J 6 bases; nucleotides not matched to a gene: 7.

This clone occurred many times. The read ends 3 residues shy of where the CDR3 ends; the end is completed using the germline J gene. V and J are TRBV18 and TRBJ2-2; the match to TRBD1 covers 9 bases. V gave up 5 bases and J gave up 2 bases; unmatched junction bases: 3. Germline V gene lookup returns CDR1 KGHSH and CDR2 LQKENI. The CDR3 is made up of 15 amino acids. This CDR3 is CASSTGGLNTGELFF. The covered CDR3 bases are TGTGCCAGCTCAACAGGGGGCCTTAACACCGGGGAG.

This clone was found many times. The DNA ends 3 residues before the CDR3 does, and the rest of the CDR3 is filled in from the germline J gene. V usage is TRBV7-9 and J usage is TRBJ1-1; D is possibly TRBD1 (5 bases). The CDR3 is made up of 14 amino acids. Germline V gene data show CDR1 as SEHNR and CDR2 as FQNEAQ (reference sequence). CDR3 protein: CASSLTSGISGAFF. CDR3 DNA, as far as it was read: TGTGCCAGCAGCCTAACCTCAGGGATCTCTGGA.

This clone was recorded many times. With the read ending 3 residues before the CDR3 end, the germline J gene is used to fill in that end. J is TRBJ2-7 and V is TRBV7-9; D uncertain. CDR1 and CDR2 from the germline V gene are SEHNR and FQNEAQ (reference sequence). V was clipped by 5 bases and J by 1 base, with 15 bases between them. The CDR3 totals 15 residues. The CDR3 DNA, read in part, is TGTGCCAGCAGCCCACCCGGTTACCGATCCTACGAG. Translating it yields CASSPPGYRSYE. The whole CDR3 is CASSPPGYRSYEQYF.

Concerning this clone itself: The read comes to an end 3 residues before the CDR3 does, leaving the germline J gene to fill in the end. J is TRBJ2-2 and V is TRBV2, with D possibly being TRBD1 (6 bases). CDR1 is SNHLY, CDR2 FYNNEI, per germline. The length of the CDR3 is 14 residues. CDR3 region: CASSEGRGSEKLFF. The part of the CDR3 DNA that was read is TGTGCCAGCAGTGAGGGCAGGGGTTCTGAAAAG. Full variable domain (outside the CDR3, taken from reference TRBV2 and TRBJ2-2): EPEVTQTPSHQVTQMGQEVILRCVPISNHLYFYWYRQILGQKVEFLVSFYNNEISEKSEIFDDQFSVERPDGSNFTLKIRSTKLEDSAMYFCASSEGRGSEKLFFGEGSRLTVL.

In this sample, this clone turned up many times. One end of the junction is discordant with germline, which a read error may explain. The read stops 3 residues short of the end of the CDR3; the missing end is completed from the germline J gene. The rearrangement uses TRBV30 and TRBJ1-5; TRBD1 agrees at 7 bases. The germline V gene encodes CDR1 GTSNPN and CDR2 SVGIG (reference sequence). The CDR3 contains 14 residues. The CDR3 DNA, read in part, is TGTGCCCGGAGTAGACAGGGTATCAATCAGCCC. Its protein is CARSRQGINQP. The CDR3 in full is CARSRQGINQPQHF.

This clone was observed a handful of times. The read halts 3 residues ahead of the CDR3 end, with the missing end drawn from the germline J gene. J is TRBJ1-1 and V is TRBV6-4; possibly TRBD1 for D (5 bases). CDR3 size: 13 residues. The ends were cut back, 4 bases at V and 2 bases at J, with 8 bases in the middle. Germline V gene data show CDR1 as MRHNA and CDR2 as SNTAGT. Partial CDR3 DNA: TGTGCCAGCAGTGGACAGCCCAACACTGAA. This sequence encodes CASSGQPNTE. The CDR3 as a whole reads CASSGQPNTEAFF.

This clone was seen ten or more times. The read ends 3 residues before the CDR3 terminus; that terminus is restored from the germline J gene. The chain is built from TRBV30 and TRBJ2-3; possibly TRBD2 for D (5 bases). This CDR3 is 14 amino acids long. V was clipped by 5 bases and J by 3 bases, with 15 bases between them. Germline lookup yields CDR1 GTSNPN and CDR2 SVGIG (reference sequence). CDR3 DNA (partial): TGTGCCTGGGCAACTCGGGGATGGACAGATACG. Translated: CAWATRGWTDT. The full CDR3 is CAWATRGWTDTQYF.

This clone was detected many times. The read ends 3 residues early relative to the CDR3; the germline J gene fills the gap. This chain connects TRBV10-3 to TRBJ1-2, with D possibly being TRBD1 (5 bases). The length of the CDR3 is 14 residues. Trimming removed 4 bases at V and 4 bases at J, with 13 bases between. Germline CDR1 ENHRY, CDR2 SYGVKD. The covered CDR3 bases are TGTGCCATCAGTGGCGGCGACAGATTCTATGGC. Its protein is CAISGGDRFYG. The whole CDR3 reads CAISGGDRFYGYTF.

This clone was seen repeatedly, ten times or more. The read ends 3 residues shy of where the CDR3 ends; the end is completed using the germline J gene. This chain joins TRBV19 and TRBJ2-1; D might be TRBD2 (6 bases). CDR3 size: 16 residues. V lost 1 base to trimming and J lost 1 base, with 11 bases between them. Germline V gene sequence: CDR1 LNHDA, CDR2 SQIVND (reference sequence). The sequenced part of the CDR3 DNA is TGTGCCAGTAGTATAGCGGGGGTTAGGTCCTACAATGAG. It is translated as CASSIAGVRSYNE. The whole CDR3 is CASSIAGVRSYNEQFF.

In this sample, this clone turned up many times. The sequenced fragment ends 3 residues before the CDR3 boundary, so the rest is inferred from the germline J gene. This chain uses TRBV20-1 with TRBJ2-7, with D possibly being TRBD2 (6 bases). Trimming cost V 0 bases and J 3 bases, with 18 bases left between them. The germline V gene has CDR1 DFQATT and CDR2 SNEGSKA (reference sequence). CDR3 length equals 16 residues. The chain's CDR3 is CSARDLVLAHLYEQYF. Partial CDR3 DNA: TGCAGTGCTAGAGATCTCGTACTAGCTCACCTCTACGAG.

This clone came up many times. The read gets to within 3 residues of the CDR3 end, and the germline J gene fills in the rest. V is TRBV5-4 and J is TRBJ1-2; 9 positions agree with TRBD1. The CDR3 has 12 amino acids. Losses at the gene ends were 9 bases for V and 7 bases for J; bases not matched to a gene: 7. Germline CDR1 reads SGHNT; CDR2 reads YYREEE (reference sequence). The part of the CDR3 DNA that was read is TGTGCCACCTGGGACAGGGTAACTGGC. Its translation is CATWDRVTG. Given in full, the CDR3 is CATWDRVTGYTF.

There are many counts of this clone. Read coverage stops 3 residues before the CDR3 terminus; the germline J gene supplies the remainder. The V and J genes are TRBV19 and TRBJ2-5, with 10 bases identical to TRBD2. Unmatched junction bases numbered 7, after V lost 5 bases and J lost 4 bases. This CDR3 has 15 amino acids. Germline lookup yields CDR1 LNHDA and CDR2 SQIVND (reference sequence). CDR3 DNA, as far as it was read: TGTGCCAGTAGTGGGGAACTAGCGGGGTTAGAGACC. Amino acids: CASSGELAGLET. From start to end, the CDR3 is CASSGELAGLETQYF.

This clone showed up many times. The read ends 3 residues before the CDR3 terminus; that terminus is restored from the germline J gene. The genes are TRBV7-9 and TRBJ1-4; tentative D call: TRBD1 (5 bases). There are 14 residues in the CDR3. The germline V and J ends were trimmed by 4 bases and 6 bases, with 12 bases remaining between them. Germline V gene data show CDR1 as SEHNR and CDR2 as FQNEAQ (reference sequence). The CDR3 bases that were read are TGTGCCAGCAGCTACAGCGGGGGGGATGAAAAA. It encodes CASSYSGGDEK. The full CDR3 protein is CASSYSGGDEKLFF.

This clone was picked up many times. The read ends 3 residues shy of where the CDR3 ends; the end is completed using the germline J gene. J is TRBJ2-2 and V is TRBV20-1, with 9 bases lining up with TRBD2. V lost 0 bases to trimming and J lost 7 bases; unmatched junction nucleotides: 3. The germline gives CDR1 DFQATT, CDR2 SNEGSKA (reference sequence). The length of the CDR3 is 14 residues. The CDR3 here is CSARDLAGVGELFF. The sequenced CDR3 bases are TGCAGTGCTAGAGATTTAGCGGGGGTCGGGGAG.

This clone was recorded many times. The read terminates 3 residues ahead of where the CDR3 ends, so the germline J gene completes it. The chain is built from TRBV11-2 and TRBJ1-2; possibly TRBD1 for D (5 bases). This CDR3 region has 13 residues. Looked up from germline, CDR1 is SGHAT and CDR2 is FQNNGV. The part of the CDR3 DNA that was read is TGTGCCAGCAGCCCCGACAGCCTTGGGGGC. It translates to CASSPDSLGG. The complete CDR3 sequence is CASSPDSLGGYTF.

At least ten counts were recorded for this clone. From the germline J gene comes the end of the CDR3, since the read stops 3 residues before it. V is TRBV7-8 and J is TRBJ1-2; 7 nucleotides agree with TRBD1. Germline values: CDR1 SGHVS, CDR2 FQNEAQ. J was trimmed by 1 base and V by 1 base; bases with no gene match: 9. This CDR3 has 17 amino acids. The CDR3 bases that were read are TGTGCCAGCAGCTTAGGCCCCGGGACAGCAGTTAACTATGGC. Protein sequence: CASSLGPGTAVNYG. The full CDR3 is CASSLGPGTAVNYGYTF.

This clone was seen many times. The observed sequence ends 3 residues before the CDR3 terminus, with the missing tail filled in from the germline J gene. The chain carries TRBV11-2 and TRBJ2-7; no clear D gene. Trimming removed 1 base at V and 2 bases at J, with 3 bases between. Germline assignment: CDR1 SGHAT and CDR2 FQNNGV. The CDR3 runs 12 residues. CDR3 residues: CASSLVTYEQYF. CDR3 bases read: TGTGCCAGCAGCTTAGTAACCTACGAG. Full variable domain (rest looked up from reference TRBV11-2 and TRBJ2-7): EAGVAQSPRYKIIEKRQSVAFWCNPISGHATLYWYQQILGQGPKLLIQFQNNGVVDDSQLPKDRFSAERLKGVDSTLKIQPAKLEDSAVYLCASSLVTYEQYFGPGTRLTVT.

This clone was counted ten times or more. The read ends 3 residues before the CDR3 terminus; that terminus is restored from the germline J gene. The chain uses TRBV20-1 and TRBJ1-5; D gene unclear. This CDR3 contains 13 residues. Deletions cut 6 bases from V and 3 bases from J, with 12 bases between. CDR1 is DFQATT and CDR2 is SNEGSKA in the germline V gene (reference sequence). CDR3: CSAPKGPNQPQHF. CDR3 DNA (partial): TGCAGTGCCCCTAAAGGGCCCAATCAGCCC.

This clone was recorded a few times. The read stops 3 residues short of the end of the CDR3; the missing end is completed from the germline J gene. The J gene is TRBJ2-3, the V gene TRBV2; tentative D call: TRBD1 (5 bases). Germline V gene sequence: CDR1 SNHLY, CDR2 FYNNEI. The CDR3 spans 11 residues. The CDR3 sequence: CASRDNQPQYF. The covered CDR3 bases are TGTGCCAGCAGGGACAATCAGCCG.

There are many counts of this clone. The sequenced CDR3 bases are TGTGCCTGGACCAGGGACAGGGTGGCGGGGGCCAACGTC. The encoded protein is CAWTRDRVAGANV. The whole CDR3 protein is CAWTRDRVAGANVLTF. The chain couples TRBV30 to TRBJ2-6, with 9 nucleotides matching TRBD1. Sequencing ends 3 residues short of the CDR3 end; the germline J gene provides the rest. The CDR3 runs to 16 residues. V was clipped by 4 bases and J by 4 bases; unmatched bases: 8. Germline V gene sequence: CDR1 GTSNPN, CDR2 SVGIG (reference sequence).